The 32 T cell receptor beta chains presented below share a single source sample, sequenced in a study of T cell responses to AZD1222 COVID-19 vaccine. Generated by immunoSEQ multiplex PCR, the TCRdb table keeps only in-frame clones and is missing some. The top ten hold approximately 5.4% of the sample, which has 85,000 to 120,000 clones, around 90% seen once. The starting material was peripheral blood, obtained on day 0 of AZD1222 vaccination. The receptors derive from an adult in good health.

This chain links TRBV3-1 (or the pseudogene TRBV3-2) with TRBJ1-2; D gene unclear. This CDR3 contains 16 residues. Germline lookup yields CDR1 LGHDT and CDR2 YNNKEL (reference sequence). Trimming took 1 base from V and 2 from J, leaving 14 bases between them. The CDR3 loop is CASSQVWVGGNYGYTF. The CDR3 DNA sequence: TGTGCCAGCAGCCAAGTCTGGGTTGGCGGCAACTATGGCTACACCTTC.

This clone appeared once. This chain links TRBV7-9 with TRBJ2-7, with D hard to call. Trimming pared 0 bases from V and 4 bases from J, leaving 7 bases between. Per the germline V gene, CDR1 is SEHNR and CDR2 is FQNEAQ (reference sequence). The CDR3 is made up of 13 amino acids. The chain's CDR3 is CASSLAPKYEQYF. The CDR3 DNA follows: TGTGCCAGCAGCTTAGCCCCCAAGTACGAGCAGTACTTC. Full variable domain (missing parts from reference TRBV7-9 and TRBJ2-7): DTGVSQNPRHKITKRGQNVTFRCDPISEHNRLYWYRQTLGQGPEFLTYFQNEAQLEKSRLLSDRFSAERPKGSFSTLEIQRTEQGDSAMYLCASSLAPKYEQYFGPGTRLTVT.

This sequence joins TRBV6-2 or TRBV6-3 and TRBJ1-5; D is unclear. The CDR3 length is 14 residues. Germline values: CDR1 MNHEY, CDR2 SVGEGT. The germline V and J ends were trimmed by 0 bases and 3 bases, with 6 bases remaining between them. DNA for the CDR3: TGTGCCAGCAGTTACTCGGCAGTCAATCAGCCCCAGCATTTT. The encoded protein is CASSYSAVNQPQHF.

The chain couples TRBV10-1 to TRBJ1-2, with D unresolved. The length of the CDR3 is 13 residues. V lost 3 bases, J lost 7 bases, and 12 bases lay in between. Germline V gene data show CDR1 as WNHNN and CDR2 as SYGVQD (reference sequence). CDR3 amino acids: CASSEEPSSGYTF. The CDR3 coding sequence is TGCGCCAGCAGTGAAGAGCCAAGCAGTGGCTACACCTTC.

This clone has only one observation. V gene TRBV6-2 or TRBV6-3 combines with J gene TRBJ2-7; TRBD2 agrees at 14 bases. The CDR3 runs 18 residues. From germline, CDR1 is MNHEY and CDR2 SVGEGT. The V gene end was trimmed by 2 bases and the J gene end by 3 bases; junction bases not matched to a gene: 9. CDR3 region: CASSYPTSGRVNFYEQYF. Here the CDR3 DNA reads TGTGCCAGCAGTTACCCGACTAGCGGGAGGGTAAACTTCTACGAGCAGTACTTC.

The V call is TRBV10-3, the J call TRBJ2-3; 8 positions agree with TRBD2. V was clipped by 5 bases and J by 4 bases; unmatched bases: 5. CDR1 is ENHRY and CDR2 is SYGVKD in the germline V gene. This CDR3 spans 14 amino acids. The CDR3 nucleotides read TGTGCCATCAGTAGCGGGAGTGTAGCAGATACGCAGTATTTT. Translated: CAISSGSVADTQYF.

The CDR3: CASSYSHGTDTQYF. The DNA for the CDR3 is TGTGCCAGCAGTTACTCCCACGGCACAGATACGCAGTATTTT. The gene calls are TRBV6-5 and TRBJ2-3; no clear D. The CDR3 is 14 amino acids. V was clipped by 0 bases and J by 1 base, with 5 bases between them. Per the germline V gene, CDR1 is MNHEY and CDR2 is SVGAGI.

The chain links TRBV6-6 to TRBJ2-1; 13 nucleotides align to TRBD2. CDR3 length: 16 amino acids. J was trimmed by 0 bases and V by 4 bases; bases with no gene match: 0. The V gene's germline CDR1 is MNHNY and CDR2 SVGAGI (reference sequence). CDR3 sequence: CASSWTSGSSYNEQFF. Here the CDR3 DNA reads TGTGCCAGCAGTTGGACTAGCGGGAGCTCCTACAATGAGCAGTTCTTC.

The V gene is TRBV13, the J gene TRBJ1-1; no clear D gene. Germline assignment: CDR1 PRHDT and CDR2 FYEKMQ (reference sequence). The length of the CDR3 is 16 residues. V lost 1 base, J lost 1 base, and 13 bases lay in between. The CDR3 DNA follows: TGTGCCAGCAGCTTAGTGGGATTTAGACGGAACACTGAAGCTTTCTTT. Translated, it gives CASSLVGFRRNTEAFF. The variable domain in full, completed from reference TRBV13 and TRBJ1-1, reads AAGVIQSPRHLIKEKRETATLKCYPIPRHDTVYWYQQGPGQDPQFLISFYEKMQSDKGSIPDRFSAQQFSDYHSELNMSSLELGDSALYFCASSLVGFRRNTEAFFGQGTRLTVV.

The chain joins TRBV11-2 to TRBJ1-2; the D is unclear. V dropped 1 base and J dropped 8 bases, with 23 bases sitting between them. CDR1 is SGHAT and CDR2 is FQNNGV in the germline V gene. CDR3 length: 17 amino acids. CDR3 amino acids: CASSLGGEGLPSGGYTF. The CDR3 DNA is TGTGCCAGCAGCTTAGGGGGAGAAGGGCTCCCCTCAGGAGGCTACACCTTC.

V and J are TRBV30 and TRBJ2-3; TRBD2 agrees at 7 bases. V lost 4 bases to trimming and J lost 5 bases; unmatched junction nucleotides: 3. From germline, CDR1 is GTSNPN and CDR2 SVGIG (reference sequence). The CDR3 covers 12 residues. The CDR3 DNA is TGTGCCTGGACCCCGGGGGGAGATACGCAGTATTTT. Protein sequence: CAWTPGGDTQYF.

V and J are TRBV6-6 and TRBJ2-1; D may match TRBD1 or TRBD2 (5 bases each). Per germline, CDR1 MNHNY and CDR2 SVGAGI (reference sequence). The CDR3 runs to 10 residues. V was cut by 8 bases and J by 7 bases, with 6 bases left in between. As DNA, the CDR3 is TGTGCCAGCGGGGGTAATGAGCAGTTCTTC. Translating it yields CASGGNEQFF.

V gene TRBV28 combines with J gene TRBJ1-1; D is ambiguous. This CDR3 has 11 amino acids. The germline V and J ends were trimmed by 6 bases and 1 base, with 3 bases remaining between them. From germline, CDR1 is MDHEN and CDR2 SYDVKM. DNA of the CDR3: TGTGCCAGCAGCCAGAACACTGAAGCTTTCTTT. It specifies CASSQNTEAFF.

The chain employs TRBV12-5 and TRBJ1-2, with unresolved D. The CDR3 has 14 residues. Germline CDR1 and CDR2: LGHNT and FRNRAP. V lost 0 bases and J lost 4, with 9 bases in between. CDR3 DNA sequence: TGTGCTAGTGGTTTGGTACGGGAGGGCTATGGCTACACCTTC. Protein: CASGLVREGYGYTF.

This sequence joins TRBV9 and TRBJ2-5; D remains unclear. Trimming took 0 bases from V and 0 from J, leaving 3 bases between them. The V gene's germline CDR1 is SGDLS and CDR2 YYNGEE. This CDR3 spans 13 amino acids. The CDR3 here is CASSVVDQETQYF. CDR3 coding DNA: TGTGCCAGCAGCGTAGTGGACCAAGAGACCCAGTACTTC.

Worth noting for this clone: Additional DNA sequences in this sample encode the identical CDR3. J is TRBJ1-1 and V is TRBV12-3 or TRBV12-4, with TRBD1 identical over 7 bases. The J segment lost 4 bases and the V segment lost 1 base, leaving 0 bases of the junction unmatched. The CDR3 is made up of 13 amino acids. CDR3 in amino acids: CASSLGQGTEAFF. The CDR3 DNA sequence: TGTGCCAGCAGTTTAGGACAGGGCACTGAAGCTTTCTTT.

V usage is TRBV12-3 or TRBV12-4 and J usage is TRBJ2-7, with D tentatively TRBD2 (5 bases). The CDR3 totals 13 residues. V gave up 3 bases and J gave up 6 bases, with 12 bases separating them. CDR3 protein: CASSFGVFAEQYF. The CDR3 DNA reads TGTGCCAGCAGTTTCGGGGTCTTTGCCGAGCAGTACTTC.

The chain employs TRBV7-9 and TRBJ1-1; 8 bases fit TRBD1. CDR1 SEHNR and CDR2 FQNEAQ come from the germline V gene (reference sequence). V shed 4 bases, J shed 0 bases, and the junction held 1 base outside the gene matches. The CDR3 is made up of 14 amino acids. Written as DNA, the CDR3 is TGTGCCAGCAGCTGGACAGGGATGAACACTGAAGCTTTCTTT. Translation: CASSWTGMNTEAFF. Supplemented by reference TRBV7-9 and TRBJ1-1, the full variable domain reads DTGVSQNPRHKITKRGQNVTFRCDPISEHNRLYWYRQTLGQGPEFLTYFQNEAQLEKSRLLSDRFSAERPKGSFSTLEIQRTEQGDSAMYLCASSWTGMNTEAFFGQGTRLTVV.

The J gene is TRBJ2-7, the V gene TRBV9; TRBD2 aligns across 7 bases. V dropped 3 bases and J dropped 1; count of bases not matched to a gene: 10. Per the germline V gene, CDR1 is SGDLS and CDR2 is YYNGEE. CDR3 size: 16 residues. This chain's CDR3 is CASSARDGEGSYEQYF. As DNA, the CDR3 is TGTGCCAGCAGCGCAAGGGACGGGGAGGGGTCCTACGAGCAGTACTTC.

This chain links TRBV6-5 with TRBJ1-5; 7 nucleotides match TRBD1. J gave up 10 bases and V 5 bases, and 11 bases lay outside the gene matches. There are 14 residues in the CDR3. Germline V gene lookup returns CDR1 MNHEY and CDR2 SVGAGI. Here the CDR3 reads CASSRQGGINPQHF. The CDR3 DNA follows: TGTGCCAGCAGTCGACAGGGAGGGATCAACCCCCAGCATTTT.

This clone was seen just once. The V gene is TRBV28, the J gene TRBJ1-4; D might be TRBD1 (5 bases). V lost 4 bases and J 7 bases, leaving 13 bases between the germline ends. This CDR3 is 14 amino acids long. CDR1 MDHEN and CDR2 SYDVKM come from the germline V gene. CDR3 DNA sequence: TGTGCCAGCAGTTCTCCGGGGCGGGGTGAAAAACTGTTTTTT. Translating it yields CASSSPGRGEKLFF.

The genes are TRBV6-6 and TRBJ1-4; D gene uncertain. V was shortened by 2 bases and J by 8 bases, with 9 bases between the two germline ends. CDR1 is MNHNY, CDR2 SVGAGI, per germline (reference sequence). This CDR3 spans 13 amino acids. The CDR3 sequence is CASSYARGEKLFF. CDR3 nucleotide sequence: TGTGCCAGCAGTTACGCCCGGGGAGAAAAACTGTTTTTT.

This chain uses TRBV29-1 with TRBJ2-3, with TRBD2 matching over 8 bases. Germline V lookup: CDR1 SQVTM, CDR2 ANQGSEA. Unmatched junction bases numbered 11, after V lost 7 bases and J lost 2 bases. There are 15 residues in the CDR3. In nucleotides, the CDR3 is TGCAGCGCTATCCCCCTAGCGGGCACCACAGATACGCAGTATTTT. Translation gives CSAIPLAGTTDTQYF.

V is TRBV11-2 and J is TRBJ2-1, with 11 bases matching TRBD1. Germline CDR1 reads SGHAT; CDR2 reads FQNNGV. V shed 5 bases, J shed 3 bases, and the junction held 3 bases outside the gene matches. The CDR3 loop spans 15 amino acids. Here the CDR3 reads CASSPGTGGYNEQFF. DNA of the CDR3: TGTGCCAGCAGCCCCGGGACAGGGGGCTACAATGAGCAGTTCTTC.

V gene TRBV4-2 combines with J gene TRBJ1-1; the D gene is possibly TRBD1 (5 bases). This CDR3 contains 17 residues. Germline CDR1 LGHNA, CDR2 YNFKEQ. V lost 0 bases, J lost 3 bases, and 17 bases lay in between. For the CDR3, the DNA is TGTGCCAGCAGCCAAGAGGGGCTCGGGGTTTTGGACACTGAAGCTTTCTTT. Its translation is CASSQEGLGVLDTEAFF.

This clone occurred once. The V call is TRBV19, the J call TRBJ1-1, with D possibly being TRBD1 (5 bases). From germline, CDR1 is LNHDA and CDR2 SQIVND (reference sequence). The V end was cut by 6 bases, the J end by 5 bases, with 19 bases between. The CDR3 consists of 15 residues. The CDR3 loop is CASRPPGGGGTEAFF. DNA of the CDR3: TGTGCCAGTAGACCACCGGGGGGAGGAGGTACTGAAGCTTTCTTT.

This rearrangement joins TRBV6-5 to TRBJ1-2, with D uncertain. V lost 7 bases to trimming and J lost 4 bases, with 10 bases between them. The CDR3 length is 12 residues. CDR1 is MNHEY and CDR2 is SVGAGI in the germline V gene. DNA of the CDR3: TGTGCCAGCATCGAGGCCATCTATGGCTACACCTTC. Encoded protein: CASIEAIYGYTF.

This chain connects TRBV18 to TRBJ2-1, with D uncertain. Deletions cut 3 bases from V and 8 bases from J, with 8 bases between. Germline-derived CDR1 and CDR2 are KGHSH and LQKENI. This CDR3 is 12 amino acids long. The CDR3 bases are TGTGCCAGCTCACCCACAGCACATGAGCAGTTCTTC. It codes for CASSPTAHEQFF.

Here the CDR3 DNA reads TGCGCCAGCAGCTCCCAGACGGGAGTATCAGCCGGGGAGCTGTTTTTT. This encodes CASSSQTGVSAGELFF. The chain employs TRBV5-1 and TRBJ2-2, with TRBD2 as a possible D gene (6 bases). The CDR3 length is 16 residues. Trimming removed 3 bases at V and 6 bases at J, with 18 bases between. Germline CDR1 SGHRS, CDR2 YFSETQ.

V gene TRBV11-3 combines with J gene TRBJ2-7; 7 bases map to TRBD1. CDR3 length: 14 residues. The V and J ends lost 5 bases and 0 bases, in that order; junction bases with no gene match: 4. Germline lookup yields CDR1 SGHNT and CDR2 YENEEA. The CDR3 DNA is TGTGCCAGCAGCCCCGGGACAGTCTCCTACGAGCAGTACTTC. This encodes CASSPGTVSYEQYF.

The chain links TRBV7-9 to TRBJ2-7, with 11 nucleotides matching TRBD2. The CDR3 runs 17 residues. V gave up 0 bases and J gave up 2 bases; unmatched junction bases: 6. Germline V gene sequence: CDR1 SEHNR, CDR2 FQNEAQ (reference sequence). The CDR3 loop is CASSLALGTSGTYEQYF. The CDR3 DNA reads TGTGCCAGCAGCTTAGCGCTCGGGACTAGCGGAACCTACGAGCAGTACTTC.

V is TRBV29-1 and J is TRBJ1-1; tentative D call: TRBD1 (5 bases). The CDR3 has 16 amino acids. The V end lost 4 bases, the J end lost 0 bases, and 18 bases lay between the germline ends. The V gene's germline CDR1 is SQVTM and CDR2 ANQGSEA. The CDR3 protein is CSVGTPGGRMNTEAFF. In DNA, the CDR3 is TGCAGCGTTGGGACCCCGGGGGGGAGGATGAACACTGAAGCTTTCTTT.